This entry lists 25 T cell receptor beta chains sequenced from one sample in a study of OX40 agonist ivuxolimab in advanced cancers. Using immunoSEQ multiplex PCR, the repertoire was profiled, and TCRdb retains in-frame clones only, with some absent. The table shows some 70,000 clones, with 84% occurring only once. This specimen was CD4+ or CD8+ T cells sorted from blood, taken in a trial of the OX40 agonist ivuxolimab. All receptors derive from an adult with an advanced solid tumor such as melanoma, head and neck, liver or kidney cancer.

The chain links TRBV4-1 to TRBJ2-7; TRBD1 matches at 9 bases. V trimming: 4 bases; J trimming: 1 base; junction bases outside the gene matches: 2. CDR3 length equals 14 residues. CDR1 and CDR2 (germline): MGHRA, YSYEKL. The CDR3 here is CASSRGTGSYEQYF. DNA for the CDR3: TGCGCCAGCAGCCGCGGGACAGGGTCCTACGAGCAGTACTTC.

This rearrangement joins TRBV21-1 to TRBJ2-3; the table's TRBD2 call for D was not verified on the DNA. TRBV21-1 is marked as a pseudogene. The CDR3 sequence is 14 residues long. The CDR3 loop reads CASSPWTGVDTQYF. The CDR3 DNA is TGTGCCAGCAGCCCATGGACCGGGGTGGATACGCAGTATTTT.

CDR3 region: CASQGGGNYGYTF. CDR3 sequence (DNA): TGTGCCAGCCAGGGAGGCGGAAACTATGGCTACACCTTC. The chain is built from TRBV5-4 and TRBJ1-2, with D maybe TRBD1 (5 bases). Germline V gives CDR1 SGHNT, CDR2 YYREEE (reference sequence). The CDR3 has 13 residues. Trimming removed 7 bases at V and 2 bases at J, with 12 bases between.

The chain joins TRBV5-4 to TRBJ2-1; 9 nucleotides align to TRBD1. This CDR3 has 15 residues. Trimming removed 4 bases from V and 4 bases from J; junction bases left unmatched: 6. In germline, CDR1 is SGHNT, CDR2 YYREEE (reference sequence). Here the CDR3 DNA reads TGTGCCAGCAGCCCTACGGGACAGGGTTACAATGAGCAGTTCTTC. Translating it yields CASSPTGQGYNEQFF.

The CDR3 region has the DNA TGTGCCAGCAGCTTATATGAAGGGTCGGCCGAGCAGTACTTC. The encoded protein is CASSLYEGSAEQYF. This sequence joins TRBV7-2 and TRBJ2-7; D is uncertain. V was trimmed by 2 bases and J by 6 bases, leaving 14 bases between them. The CDR3 spans 14 residues. Germline V gene sequence: CDR1 SGHTA, CDR2 FQGNSA.

V and J are TRBV6-5 and TRBJ1-5; D gene ambiguous. This CDR3 spans 16 amino acids. Trimming stripped 4 bases from V and 2 bases from J, with 15 bases between. Germline V CDR1 and CDR2: MNHEY, SVGAGI. For the CDR3, the DNA is TGTGCCAGCAGTTCCCGTAGGGTAGGTGGCAATCAGCCCCAGCATTTT. The encoded protein is CASSSRRVGGNQPQHF.

The rearrangement joins TRBV6-1 to TRBJ2-1, with 9 bases matching TRBD1. The CDR3 loop spans 15 amino acids. Germline V gives CDR1 MNHNS, CDR2 SASEGT. Losses at the gene ends were 1 base for V and 9 bases for J; bases not matched to a gene: 7. This chain's CDR3 is CASSEGTGVHPEQFF. As DNA, the CDR3 is TGTGCCAGCAGTGAAGGGACAGGGGTTCACCCTGAGCAGTTCTTC.

The chain employs TRBV7-5 and TRBJ2-2; the table gives TRBD2 as D, unverified against the DNA. TRBV7-5 is an annotated pseudogene. The CDR3 covers 22 residues. CDR3 sequence (DNA): TGTGCCAGAAGCTTAGCGGCGGGACGGACCTTTAGCGGGTCCGCGAACACCGGGGAGCTGTTTTTT. It codes for CARSLAAGRTFSGSANTGELFF.

The rearrangement joins TRBV5-1 to TRBJ1-6; D perhaps matches TRBD1 (6 bases). Trimming left V 0 bases short and J 9 bases short, with 13 bases between. Germline V gives CDR1 SGHRS, CDR2 YFSETQ. The CDR3 extends over 15 amino acids. The CDR3 DNA reads as TGCGCCAGCAGCTTGGGGACAGCTCGGGGTTCACCCCTCCACTTT. Translation gives CASSLGTARGSPLHF.

The chain combines TRBV5-5 with TRBJ2-6; D not certain. Per germline, CDR1 SGHKS and CDR2 YYEKEE (reference sequence). CDR3 length: 14 residues. The V and J ends lost 4 bases and 1 base respectively, with 6 bases between them. The CDR3 is CASSLSSGANVLTF. In DNA, the CDR3 is TGTGCCAGCAGCCTCTCTTCTGGGGCCAACGTCCTGACTTTC.

The chain links TRBV6-1 to TRBJ2-2; D gene uncertain. The CDR3 sequence is 15 residues long. Germline CDR1 is MNHNS and CDR2 is SASEGT. Deletions cut 1 base from V and 6 bases from J, with 12 bases between. The CDR3 coding sequence is TGTGCCAGCAGTGAAGGATCACATAGACCCGGGGAGCTGTTTTTT. Amino acids: CASSEGSHRPGELFF.

The gene calls are TRBV10-3 and TRBJ1-2; 7 nucleotides align to TRBD1. Germline CDR1 is ENHRY and CDR2 is SYGVKD. The CDR3 loop spans 15 amino acids. The V gene end was trimmed by 6 bases and the J gene end by 5 bases; junction bases not matched to a gene: 12. The CDR3 loop reads CAISAPGQLRYGYTF. In DNA, the CDR3 is TGTGCCATCAGCGCCCCGGGACAGTTACGTTATGGCTACACCTTC.

V gene TRBV7-3 combines with J gene TRBJ2-1; TRBD2 matches 9 bases. The germline gives CDR1 SGHTA, CDR2 FQGTGA. CDR3 length: 16 residues. With 5 bases clipped from V and 5 bases from J, the junction kept 10 bases outside the gene matches. CDR3 protein: CASSLAGTSLHNEQFF. CDR3 nucleotide sequence: TGTGCCAGCAGCCTCGCCGGGACTAGCCTTCACAATGAGCAGTTCTTC.

V is TRBV14 and J is TRBJ2-5; 9 bases are a match to TRBD1. Trimming took 4 bases from V and 6 from J; bases not matched to a gene: 6. The CDR3 is made up of 14 amino acids. Germline V gives CDR1 SGHDN, CDR2 FVKESK. CDR3 sequence (DNA): TGTGCCAGCAGCCGAACGGACAGGGGACAGACCCAGTACTTC. Its protein is CASSRTDRGQTQYF.

The chain combines TRBV7-2 with TRBJ1-4; 7 bases match TRBD1. The germline V gene encodes CDR1 SGHTA and CDR2 FQGNSA. This CDR3 has 14 amino acids. The V gene end was trimmed by 5 bases and the J gene end by 4 bases; junction bases not matched to a gene: 4. This CDR3 reads CASSPGQLNEKLFF. The CDR3 DNA reads as TGTGCCAGCAGCCCGGGACAGCTTAATGAAAAACTGTTTTTT.

As DNA, the CDR3 is TGTGCCAGCAGTTTCGGCAGGGTAGCCTACGAGCAGTACTTC. Amino acid sequence: CASSFGRVAYEQYF. This rearrangement joins TRBV27 to TRBJ2-7, with a possible D match to TRBD1 (5 bases). Germline CDR1 is MNHEY and CDR2 is SMNVEV (reference sequence). V shed 3 bases and J shed 2 bases, with 11 bases lying between them. The CDR3 is 14 amino acids.

V and J are TRBV6-1 and TRBJ2-7; weak D call: TRBD2 (5 bases). Germline CDR1 is MNHNS and CDR2 is SASEGT. The CDR3 consists of 13 residues. Trimming shortened V by 5 bases and J by 7 bases, and 15 bases separated the two germline ends. CDR3 DNA: TGTGCCAGCAGTACCTCGTTGGCGGGTGAGCAGTACTTC. Translated, it gives CASSTSLAGEQYF.

The chain recombines TRBV11-1 with TRBJ2-1, with D hard to call. Between the trimmed V and J ends, which lost 6 bases and 9 bases, there was a span of 12 bases. CDR1 and CDR2 (germline): SGHAT, FQDESV (reference sequence). The CDR3 is 12 residues long. The CDR3 DNA follows: TGTGCCAGCAGTCTAATCGGCCGTGAGCAGTTCTTC. Amino acid sequence: CASSLIGREQFF.

The chain uses TRBV28 and TRBJ1-1; no reliable D call. The CDR3 consists of 14 residues. V was trimmed by 3 bases and J by 3 bases, leaving 11 bases between them. Germline V gene lookup returns CDR1 MDHEN and CDR2 SYDVKM. CDR3 loop: CASSFYGPDTEAFF. The DNA for the CDR3 is TGTGCCAGCAGTTTCTACGGACCGGACACTGAAGCTTTCTTT.

The rearrangement uses TRBV6-1 and TRBJ2-1; D ambiguous. CDR3 length: 15 residues. V was clipped by 1 base and J by 8 bases, with 15 bases between them. Germline CDR1 and CDR2: MNHNS and SASEGT. The CDR3, as DNA: TGTGCCAGCAGTGAAGTGCGGCTAGGAATGGATGAGCAGTTCTTC. This sequence encodes CASSEVRLGMDEQFF.

The chain uses TRBV4-1 and TRBJ2-2; weak D call: TRBD1 (5 bases). This CDR3 has 13 amino acids. Trimming stripped 2 bases from V and 7 bases from J, with 8 bases between. Germline values: CDR1 MGHRA, CDR2 YSYEKL. CDR3 nucleotides: TGCGCCAGCAGCCAACTGACAGACGGGGAGCTGTTTTTT. Translated, it gives CASSQLTDGELFF.

V and J are TRBV19 and TRBJ1-1, with unresolved D. The V end lost 5 bases, the J end lost 1 base, and 8 bases lay between the germline ends. The CDR3 runs to 13 residues. Germline CDR1 is LNHDA and CDR2 is SQIVND (reference sequence). The CDR3 is CASSAQRNTEAFF. The CDR3 DNA sequence: TGTGCCAGTAGTGCCCAAAGGAACACTGAAGCTTTCTTT.

The rearrangement links TRBV7-2 to TRBJ2-5, with TRBD2 matching over 11 bases. The ends lost 6 bases at V and 4 bases at J; junction bases unmatched: 4. The CDR3 consists of 14 residues. The germline CDR1 and CDR2 sequences are SGHTA and FQGNSA. The CDR3 DNA follows: TGTGCCAGCAGAACCGGACTAGCGGGAGAGACCCAGTACTTC. Its protein product is CASRTGLAGETQYF.

This clone was seen a single time. The chain has TRBV29-1 and TRBJ2-7; 7 bases align to TRBD2. This CDR3 region has 13 residues. Germline V lookup: CDR1 SQVTM, CDR2 ANQGSEA. With V trimmed by 8 bases and J by 2 bases, 9 bases remained unmatched. CDR3 in amino acids: CSIPGRWAYEQYF. The CDR3 DNA reads TGCAGCATCCCCGGGAGGTGGGCCTACGAGCAGTACTTC.

The gene calls are TRBV6-5 and TRBJ2-2; 8 positions match TRBD1. The ends lost 5 bases at V and 14 bases at J; junction bases unmatched: 7. Germline CDR1 and CDR2: MNHEY and SVGAGI. CDR3 length: 12 amino acids. CDR3 coding DNA: TGTGCCAGCAGTGACCTACAGGGGGGACTGTTTTTT. Translating it yields CASSDLQGGLFF.